The entry below describes one TCR beta chain. Trimming stripped 0 bases from V and 7 bases from J, with 10 bases between. Germline V gene sequence: CDR1 SGHDN, CDR2 FVKESK. CDR3 length: 14 residues. The data stem from a study of blood T cell repertoires in COVID-19. Sequencing used immunoSEQ multiplex PCR; TCRdb keeps in-frame clones, though not all of them. Of approximately 110,000 clones in the sample, over 60% were seen once. The chain employs TRBV14 and TRBJ2-1; D perhaps matches TRBD2 (6 bases). Sequencing was performed on peripheral blood. The receptor was isolated from a human donor in a cohort sampled during active or convalescent COVID-19. The CDR3 sequence: CASSQEIGTNEQFF. The CDR3 nucleotides are TGTGCCAGCAGCCAAGAAATAGGGACTAATGAGCAGTTCTTC.